Each of the 3 T cell receptor beta chains below was sequenced from the same sample in a study of T cells in Graves' hyperthyroidism and ophthalmopathy. The CDR3 regions of TCR beta were amplified from RNA transcripts. Initially, a first-round RT-PCR of the TCR CDR3 employed the HTBI primer set. TCRdb fed the multiplex PCR reads into MiXCR, producing one record per CDR3 protein. This sample yields approximately 600,000 distinct CDR3 sequences, of which less than 25% are seen a single time; 34% belongs to the top ten. The sample comprised blood. The source is a young man with Graves' ophthalmopathy.

In its sample, this clonotype was seen a few times. The chain employs TRBV18 and TRBJ1-4; possibly TRBD1 for D (5 bases). The CDR3 runs to 17 residues. V was pared by 6 bases and J by 0 bases, with 17 bases between. Germline V gene lookup returns CDR1 KGHSH and CDR2 LQKENI. The CDR3 DNA reads TGTGCCAGCTCTCCCACCCGGACAACTGCAACTAATGAAAAACTGTTTTTT. Protein: CASSPTRTTATNEKLFF.

This clonotype was seen only a few times. J is TRBJ2-1 and V is TRBV19; 8 bases line up with TRBD2. V lost 2 bases to trimming and J lost 10 bases; unmatched junction nucleotides: 16. Germline CDR1 reads LNHDA; CDR2 reads SQIVND (reference sequence). The CDR3 spans 17 residues. The CDR3 is CASSIIPGVGTRDEQFF. The CDR3 nucleotides read TGTGCCAGTAGTATAATTCCCGGAGTCGGGACTAGAGACGAGCAGTTCTTC. Together with reference TRBV19 and TRBJ2-1, the CDR3 gives the full variable domain: DGGITQSPKYLFRKEGQNVTLSCEQNLNHDAMYWYRQDPGQGLRLIYYSQIVNDFQKGDIAEGYSVSREKKESFPLTVTSAQKNPTAFYLCASSIIPGVGTRDEQFFGPGTRLTVL.

The J gene is TRBJ1-2, the V gene TRBV7-9; a possible D gene is TRBD1 (5 bases). Looked up from germline, CDR1 is SEHNR and CDR2 is FQNEAQ (reference sequence). V lost 3 bases to trimming and J lost 8 bases, with 16 bases between them. CDR3 size: 14 residues. The CDR3 loop is CASSFEQGSRGYTF. CDR3 bases: TGTGCCAGCAGCTTTGAGCAGGGCTCCCGCGGCTACACCTTC.